These T cell receptor beta chains were read from a single sample in a study of cytomegalovirus exposure and HLA in healthy donors. Sequencing used immunoSEQ multiplex PCR; TCRdb keeps in-frame clones, though not all of them. The data hold hundreds of thousands of clones, with around 78% observed a single time. The specimen was PBMCs. The receptors here all came from a woman aged 18 to 35 in good health and CMV-seronegative. Each CDR3 is given with its conserved first and last residue. Each record gives: clone size, J gene, V gene, D gene, CDR3 DNA, CDR3 protein. D genes are given only for firm matches. Size is omitted from some rows. Given values are once, few, many or a class for expanded clones.

NA TRBJ2-5 TRBV27 NA TGTGCCAGCACCAAGCGTTGGACCGACCCTGGAGGGACCCAGTACTTC CASTKRWTDPGGTQYF
NA TRBJ2-1 TRBV11-2 TRBD2 TGTGCCAGCAGCTTAATAGTAGCGGGAGGTGAAAATGAGCAGTTCTTC CASSLIVAGGENEQFF
NA TRBJ2-7 TRBV6-5 TRBD2 TGTGCCAGCAGGGGTCGGGACTACTCCTACGAGCAGTACTTC CASRGRDYSYEQYF
NA TRBJ2-1 TRBV9 TRBD2 TGTGCCAGCAGCGTAGCTACTAGCGGGAGGTTGGGTGAGCAGTTCTTC CASSVATSGRLGEQFF
NA TRBJ2-7 TRBV27 NA TGTGCCAGCACCCCCCGGGGCCAAAGCTCCTACGAGCAGTACTTC CASTPRGQSSYEQYF
few TRBJ2-3 TRBV5-1 NA TGCGCCAGCAGCTCTCTGACCACAGATACGCAGTATTTT CASSSLTTDTQYF
NA TRBJ2-1 TRBV5-1 NA TGCGCCAGCAGCTTTGAGTTGGGCTCCTACAATGAGCAGTTCTTC CASSFELGSYNEQFF
NA TRBJ1-6 TRBV7-2 NA TGTGCCAGCAGCTTAATGCGGGGGAACAATTCACCCCTCCACTTT CASSLMRGNNSPLHF
NA TRBJ1-1 TRBV6-5 NA TGTGCCAGCACCGACGGGGCGATGAACACTGAAGCTTTCTTT CASTDGAMNTEAFF
NA TRBJ1-6 TRBV27 NA TGTGCCAGCAGTTCGTTCAGTCTTAATTCACCCCTCCACTTT CASSSFSLNSPLHF
NA TRBJ2-7 TRBV5-5 NA TGTGCCAGCAGCTTGGGGACACCGTCCTACGAGCAGTACTTC CASSLGTPSYEQYF
NA TRBJ2-1 TRBV6-6 NA TGTGCCAGCTCCGAGGGACCGGGTCGCCCCTACAATGAGCAGTTCTTC CASSEGPGRPYNEQFF
NA TRBJ2-5 TRBV2 NA TGTGCCAGTCGGGTCACGGGGGGCTTGGAGACCCAGTACTTC CASRVTGGLETQYF
once TRBJ2-7 TRBV5-1 TRBD2 TGCGCCAGCAGCTCCGCGGGGGGGCAGTACTTC CASSSAGGQYF
NA TRBJ2-7 TRBV5-1 NA TGCGCCAGCAGCTCGAATCTACCGTACGAGCAGTACTTC CASSSNLPYEQYF
NA TRBJ1-1 TRBV28 NA TGTGCCAGCAGGGCCCAGATTGAAGCTTTCTTT CASRAQIEAFF
NA TRBJ2-3 TRBV7-6 NA TGTGCCAGCAGCTTCCCAAGCAAGGGCGGGGAAGACACAGATACGCAGTATTTT CASSFPSKGGEDTDTQYF
NA TRBJ2-1 TRBV27 NA TGTGCCAGCAGTTTTCGGGCCCACAATGAGCAGTTCTTC CASSFRAHNEQFF
NA TRBJ1-1 TRBV5-1 NA TGCGCCAGCAGCGTGACAGGCCGGACTGAAGCTTTCTTT CASSVTGRTEAFF
NA TRBJ1-2 TRBV27 NA TGTGCCAGCAGTTTGTCGACAGCGAGGGGCTACACCTTC CASSLSTARGYTF
NA TRBJ1-2 TRBV2 NA TGTGCCAGCAGTGGTACAGGGAACTATGGCTACACCTTC CASSGTGNYGYTF
NA TRBJ1-4 TRBV16 TRBD1 TGTGCCAGCAGCCAATACAGGGGAGGAAAACTGTTTTTT CASSQYRGGKLFF
NA TRBJ2-1 TRBV25-1 NA TGTGCCACCTTAGATGAGGGGGATTCCTACAATGAGCAGTTCTTC CATLDEGDSYNEQFF
NA TRBJ2-1 TRBV7-9 TRBD2 TGTGCCAGCAGCGATAGCGGGGGGGCCTGGAATGAGCAGTTCTTC CASSDSGGAWNEQFF
NA TRBJ2-6 TRBV28 NA TGTGCCGCACTCCGGGGTGGTGGCTCTGGGGCCAACGTCCTGACTTTC CAALRGGGSGANVLTF
once TRBJ2-7 TRBV5-4 NA TGTGCCAGCAGCTTACAGGGGGGGGCCGACGAGCAGTACTTC CASSLQGGADEQYF
NA TRBJ1-1 TRBV6-5 NA TGTGCCAGCAGTTACTCGACGGAGGGCTACACTGAAGCTTTCTTT CASSYSTEGYTEAFF
NA TRBJ1-6 TRBV4-2 NA TGTGCCAGCAGCCAAGAGAATCTTATCTCCTATAATTCACCCCTCCACTTT CASSQENLISYNSPLHF
NA TRBJ2-7 TRBV11-3 NA TGTGCCAGCAGCTTAGGGACAGCGAAGCAGTACTTC CASSLGTAKQYF
NA TRBJ2-1 TRBV7-8 TRBD2 TGTGCCAGCAGCGACCAGAGGACTAGCGGGAGTTATGAGCAGTTCTTC CASSDQRTSGSYEQFF
NA TRBJ2-1 TRBV4-2 NA TGTGCCAGCAGCCAAGATCAAGGGTGGGATGAGCAGTTCTTC CASSQDQGWDEQFF
NA TRBJ2-5 TRBV5-1 TRBD1 TGCGCCAGCAGCTATCTACAGGGGGCTGGGGAGACCCAGTACTTC CASSYLQGAGETQYF
NA TRBJ1-3 TRBV6-1 TRBD1 TGTGCCAGCAGGGGGACAGGGCATGGGGGAAACACCATATATTTT CASRGTGHGGNTIYF
NA TRBJ1-2 TRBV2 NA TGTGCCAGCATTTCGGAAGAGGTTTATGGCTACACCTTC CASISEEVYGYTF
NA TRBJ2-7 TRBV6-5 NA TGTGCCAGCAGTCGCGACAGCGTCTACGAGCAGTACTTC CASSRDSVYEQYF
once TRBJ2-2 TRBV5-4 NA TGTGCCAGCAGCCCAGTCCAGGGGACCGGGGAGCTGTTTTTT CASSPVQGTGELFF
once TRBJ2-3 TRBV5-1 NA TGCGCCAGCAGCTTAGGACACCCTAGCACAGATACGCAGTATTTT CASSLGHPSTDTQYF
once TRBJ2-1 TRBV29-1 NA TGCAGCGTTTTGGGGTACAATGAGCAGTTCTTC CSVLGYNEQFF
NA TRBJ1-2 TRBV18 NA TGTGCCAGCTCACGGCAAGAGGGTTATGGCTACACCTTC CASSRQEGYGYTF
NA TRBJ1-5 TRBV2 NA TGTGCCAGCAGTGAAGGGGGCGCGGGTCTGTTTCAGCCCCAGCATTTT CASSEGGAGLFQPQHF
NA TRBJ2-2 TRBV6-1 NA TGTGCCAGCGAGGGCAGAAACACCGGGGAGCTGTTTTTT CASEGRNTGELFF
NA TRBJ2-1 TRBV6-1 NA TGTGCCAGCAGTGAGGGGTGGGATGAGCAGTTCTTC CASSEGWDEQFF
few TRBJ1-1 TRBV7-9 NA TGTGCCAGCAGCTTAGTGGCAGCGTCGAACACTGAAGCTTTCTTT CASSLVAASNTEAFF
NA TRBJ2-5 TRBV13 TRBD2 TGTGCCAGCAGCCTCCAAACGGGGGGAGGGGAGACCCAGTACTTC CASSLQTGGGETQYF
NA TRBJ1-2 TRBV27 NA TGTGCCAGCAGTTTATATTCGCGGGGCCATCAGGCCTATGGCTACACCTTC CASSLYSRGHQAYGYTF
NA TRBJ2-1 TRBV4-2 TRBD2 TGTGCCAGCAGCCAAGTATCTGGCTCTAGCGGGAGTTATGAGCAGTTCTTC CASSQVSGSSGSYEQFF